The clone carrying this T cell receptor beta chain was seen at least ten times. Its antigen is unidentified. The V gene lost 10 bases and the J gene lost 0 bases, with 21 bases spanning the gap. Germline-derived CDR1 and CDR2 are MNHEY and SMNVEV (reference sequence). This CDR3 comprises 16 residues. The data stem from a study of PD-1 blockade in classical Hodgkin lymphoma. Study-level background: Once every 2 weeks, patients received intravenous nivolumab at 3 mg/kg. Study-wide findings and caveats: Newly diagnosed patients had diversity similar to the baseline diversity of complete responders. Exclusion was applied to patients who started nivolumab under 1 year after ASCT. By C4D1 there was a significant rise in CD4+ TCR diversity but not in CD8+ TCR diversity.

The assay was immunoSEQ multiplex PCR, and TCRdb's table has in-frame clones only and misses some. The profile shows about 97,000 clones, roughly 89% of them singletons. Exposure to brentuximab vedotin varied, and each patient had relapsed following autologous stem cell transplantation. Source: peripheral blood mononuclear cells (PBMCs), taken before the second cycle of nivolumab. The TCR originated in a human donor with classical Hodgkin lymphoma. This rearrangement joins TRBV27 to TRBJ1-1; tentatively, D is TRBD1 (6 bases). The CDR3 sequence is CATLSGAHRMNTEAFF. CDR3 DNA sequence: TGTGCCACCCTCTCGGGGGCACATAGGATGAACACTGAAGCTTTCTTT.